The 25 T cell receptor beta chains reported below all come from one sample, sequenced in a study of T cell responses to AZD1222 COVID-19 vaccine. TCRdb's copy holds only in-frame clones and misses some; the assay was immunoSEQ multiplex PCR. The sample lists about 120,000 clones, roughly 88% occurring once. Here the sequenced sample was peripheral blood, taken on day 0 of AZD1222 vaccination. These receptors came from an adult in good health.

This clone was picked up one time. The rearrangement links TRBV5-1 to TRBJ2-3; tentatively, D is TRBD1 (5 bases). Germline CDR1 is SGHRS and CDR2 is YFSETQ. There are 14 residues in the CDR3. Trimming cost V 0 bases and J 4 bases, with 9 bases left between them. Written as DNA, the CDR3 is TGCGCCAGCAGCTTGGGACAGCAGGCAGATACGCAGTATTTT. Translating gives CASSLGQQADTQYF.

The V call is TRBV5-4, the J call TRBJ1-2, with D perhaps matching TRBD1 (5 bases). With 1 base removed from V and 4 bases from J, the gap between germline ends came to 11 bases. The CDR3 length is 14 residues. Germline loops: CDR1 SGHNT, CDR2 YYREEE (reference sequence). DNA of the CDR3: TGTGCCAGCAGCTTGCAGCAGGGCACCTATGGCTACACCTTC. Amino acids: CASSLQQGTYGYTF.

This clone occurred a few times. The V and J genes are TRBV7-9 and TRBJ2-7, with TRBD2 matching over 7 bases. CDR3 size: 15 residues. Looked up from germline, CDR1 is SEHNR and CDR2 is FQNEAQ (reference sequence). The V segment lost 3 bases and the J segment 3 bases; nucleotides outside the gene matches: 8. The CDR3 protein is CASSFPSGLFYEQYF. The DNA of the CDR3 is TGTGCCAGCAGCTTCCCTAGCGGCCTTTTCTACGAGCAGTACTTC.

V usage is TRBV9 and J usage is TRBJ1-4; D gene uncertain. The CDR3 length is 16 residues. Germline lookup yields CDR1 SGDLS and CDR2 YYNGEE. Trimming cost V 0 bases and J 0 bases, with 9 bases left between them. The CDR3 here is CASSVGPGSTNEKLFF. The DNA of the CDR3 is TGTGCCAGCAGCGTAGGGCCGGGTTCAACTAATGAAAAACTGTTTTTT.

The chain recombines TRBV19 with TRBJ1-1, with D possibly TRBD1 on 6 matching bases. This CDR3 is 16 amino acids long. Germline values: CDR1 LNHDA, CDR2 SQIVND (reference sequence). V lost 3 bases and J lost 10, with 24 bases in between. The CDR3 loop reads CASSISRRTEVLGAFF. As DNA, the CDR3 is TGTGCCAGTAGTATTTCGCGTCGGACAGAAGTCCTGGGAGCTTTCTTT.

The chain employs TRBV6-1 and TRBJ1-3; D perhaps matches TRBD1 (6 bases). CDR1 and CDR2 (germline): MNHNS, SASEGT. V lost 2 bases and J 0 bases, leaving 17 bases between the germline ends. The CDR3 has 18 residues. CDR3 DNA sequence: TGTGCCAGCAGTGAACGGACAGCGCACGCACTCTCTGGAAACACCATATATTTT. Translation: CASSERTAHALSGNTIYF.

V gene TRBV19 combines with J gene TRBJ2-3; 8 bases fit TRBD2. The V gene end was trimmed by 3 bases and the J gene end by 4 bases; junction bases not matched to a gene: 6. CDR1 and CDR2 (germline): LNHDA, SQIVND (reference sequence). The CDR3 length is 15 residues. CDR3 bases: TGTGCCAGTAGTATGGGGCCGGGGGGGGCAGATACGCAGTATTTT. Protein product: CASSMGPGGADTQYF.

The V gene is TRBV18, the J gene TRBJ1-5; a possible D gene is TRBD1 (6 bases). Germline V gene sequence: CDR1 KGHSH, CDR2 LQKENI. CDR3 length: 12 amino acids. Trimming shortened V by 9 bases and J by 7 bases, and 13 bases separated the two germline ends. The CDR3 loop reads CASPGVWQPQHF. CDR3 in DNA: TGTGCCAGTCCAGGGGTGTGGCAGCCCCAGCATTTT.

This clone has just one count. V and J are TRBV28 and TRBJ1-1; 9 bases line up with TRBD1. The V gene end was trimmed by 6 bases and the J gene end by 1 base; junction bases not matched to a gene: 3. CDR1 and CDR2 (germline): MDHEN, SYDVKM. There are 14 residues in the CDR3. CDR3 protein: CASRTGGQNTEAFF. For the CDR3, the DNA is TGTGCCAGCAGGACAGGGGGGCAGAACACTGAAGCTTTCTTT.

This clone was recorded only once. This chain joins TRBV5-1 and TRBJ1-5, with D perhaps matching TRBD1 (5 bases). From germline, CDR1 is SGHRS and CDR2 YFSETQ. The CDR3 length is 15 residues. The germline V and J ends were trimmed by 3 bases and 6 bases, with 16 bases remaining between them. Written as DNA, the CDR3 is TGCGCCAGCAGCTCTGAGGGATTCGGGGGTCAGCCCCAGCATTTT. Translation: CASSSEGFGGQPQHF.

This chain connects TRBV6-2 or TRBV6-3 to TRBJ1-2; D gene unclear. This CDR3 spans 12 amino acids. The germline V gene has CDR1 MNHEY and CDR2 SVGEGT. The germline V and J ends were trimmed by 6 bases and 8 bases, with 13 bases remaining between them. The CDR3 DNA is TGTGCCAGCAGCTATCAAACCTCCGGCTACACCTTC. Protein sequence: CASSYQTSGYTF.

The table lists this clone with a count of one. The chain carries TRBV19 and TRBJ2-5; the D gene is possibly TRBD2 (6 bases). Germline CDR1 is LNHDA and CDR2 is SQIVND (reference sequence). V was cut by 7 bases and J by 5 bases, with 17 bases left in between. The CDR3 sequence is 14 residues long. CDR3 in amino acids: CASTERRGAETQYF. The CDR3 bases are TGTGCCAGTACGGAGAGGCGGGGAGCCGAGACCCAGTACTTC.

This chain connects TRBV7-2 to TRBJ1-1; no clear D gene. The CDR3 loop spans 14 amino acids. Germline CDR1 reads SGHTA; CDR2 reads FQGNSA. The germline V and J ends were trimmed by 7 bases and 0 bases, with 12 bases remaining between them. The CDR3, as DNA: TGTGCCAGCAATCTAGGACCGATGAACACTGAAGCTTTCTTT. Its translation is CASNLGPMNTEAFF.

V is TRBV6-5 and J is TRBJ2-5; D gene ambiguous. Between the trimmed V and J ends, which lost 6 bases and 4 bases, there was a span of 6 bases. The germline V gene encodes CDR1 MNHEY and CDR2 SVGAGI. The CDR3 length is 11 residues. The CDR3 nucleotides are TGTGCCAGCAGCTTAGGAGAGACCCAGTACTTC. This codes for CASSLGETQYF.

The chain uses TRBV5-1 and TRBJ2-7; 9 nucleotides align to TRBD1. V trimming: 0 bases; J trimming: 2 bases; junction bases outside the gene matches: 3. Germline V gives CDR1 SGHRS, CDR2 YFSETQ. The CDR3 runs to 15 residues. The CDR3 sequence is CASSLAGTGTYEQYF. CDR3 nucleotide sequence: TGCGCCAGCAGCTTGGCGGGGACAGGGACCTACGAGCAGTACTTC.

For the CDR3, the DNA is TGTGCCGGTTGTAGGGGACAACGTTTCAGGCTGGGTTCGTCAACTAATGAAAAACTGTTTTTT. It translates to CAGCRGQRFRLGSSTNEKLFF. The V call is TRBV19, the J call TRBJ1-4; D possibly corresponds to TRBD1 (6 bases). The ends were cut back, 11 bases at V and 0 bases at J, with 34 bases in the middle. The germline V gene has CDR1 LNHDA and CDR2 SQIVND (reference sequence). The CDR3 runs to 21 residues. Looking up the rest from reference TRBV19 and TRBJ1-4 gives the full variable domain: DGGITQSPKYLFRKEGQNVTLSCEQNLNHDAMYWYRQDPGQGLRLIYYSQIVNDFQKGDIAEGYSVSREKKESFPLTVTSAQKNPTAFYLCAGCRGQRFRLGSSTNEKLFFGSGTQLSVL.

This clone showed up just once. The CDR3 region is CASSPEAGGNYGYTF. DNA for the CDR3: TGTGCCAGCAGCCCGGAGGCAGGCGGTAACTATGGCTACACCTTC. The chain combines TRBV7-9 with TRBJ1-2; no reliable D call. Germline CDR1 is SEHNR and CDR2 is FQNEAQ (reference sequence). The V end was cut by 5 bases, the J end by 1 base, with 14 bases between. The CDR3 is 15 amino acids.

The chain has TRBV3-1 (or the pseudogene TRBV3-2) and TRBJ2-3, with D hard to call. The CDR3 consists of 15 residues. The germline CDR1 and CDR2 sequences are LGHDT and YNNKEL (reference sequence). Trimming took off 0 bases at V and 5 bases at J, with 12 bases between the two ends. CDR3 nucleotide sequence: TGTGCCAGCAGCCAAGATCAAACTATACAAGATACGCAGTATTTT. Its translation: CASSQDQTIQDTQYF.

This clone was recorded once. The V call is TRBV9, the J call TRBJ1-6; D is possibly TRBD1 (6 bases). The CDR3 runs to 16 residues. V was trimmed by 0 bases and J by 7 bases, leaving 14 bases between them. Looked up from germline, CDR1 is SGDLS and CDR2 is YYNGEE. CDR3 coding DNA: TGTGCCAGCAGCGTAGGTTGGGGGCGCGGGAATTCACCCCTCCACTTT. Protein: CASSVGWGRGNSPLHF.

The chain joins TRBV23-1 to TRBJ1-4; D unresolved. TRBV23-1 is reported as an ORF; its role is uncertain. The CDR3 covers 14 residues. V gave up 2 bases and J gave up 6 bases, with 10 bases separating them. DNA for the CDR3: TGCGCCAGCAGTCAACTCACCGAGGATGAAAAACTGTTTTTT. Its protein product is CASSQLTEDEKLFF.

The J gene is TRBJ2-5, the V gene TRBV15, with TRBD1 identical over 8 bases. J was trimmed by 4 bases and V by 2 bases; bases with no gene match: 9. This CDR3 has 16 residues. Germline CDR1 and CDR2: LNHNV and YYDKDF (reference sequence). CDR3 in amino acids: CATSRLRRQGSETQYF. The DNA of the CDR3 is TGTGCCACCAGCAGATTAAGACGACAGGGGTCAGAGACCCAGTACTTC.

The chain carries TRBV11-2 and TRBJ1-5, with TRBD1 as a possible D gene (6 bases). CDR1 SGHAT and CDR2 FQNNGV come from the germline V gene. The CDR3 loop spans 13 amino acids. V lost 5 bases and J lost 5, with 10 bases in between. The CDR3 bases are TGTGCCAGCAGCCGGGACAATTATCAGCCCCAGCATTTT. Protein product: CASSRDNYQPQHF.

V usage is TRBV14 and J usage is TRBJ1-1, with 12 bases identical to TRBD1. V was clipped by 2 bases and J by 5 bases; unmatched bases: 12. The CDR3 is made up of 18 amino acids. The V gene's germline CDR1 is SGHDN and CDR2 FVKESK. The CDR3 sequence: CASSQYSGTGGLRTEAFF. The CDR3 nucleotides are TGTGCCAGCAGCCAATACTCCGGGACAGGGGGCCTCAGGACTGAAGCTTTCTTT.

This clone was seen only a few times. V usage is TRBV7-2 and J usage is TRBJ2-3; D unclear. Germline CDR1 and CDR2: SGHTA and FQGNSA. There are 13 residues in the CDR3. The ends were cut back, 1 base at V and 6 bases at J, with 8 bases in the middle. The CDR3 sequence is CASSLVFRDTQYF. The CDR3 coding sequence is TGTGCCAGCAGCTTAGTCTTCCGGGATACGCAGTATTTT.

The gene calls are TRBV5-4 and TRBJ2-3; D possibly corresponds to TRBD1 (6 bases). This CDR3 spans 15 amino acids. Germline V gives CDR1 SGHNT, CDR2 YYREEE (reference sequence). The V and J ends lost 0 bases and 5 bases respectively, with 13 bases between them. CDR3: CASSLGRQVGDTQYF. CDR3 sequence (DNA): TGTGCCAGCAGCTTGGGGAGACAGGTGGGAGATACGCAGTATTTT. Using reference TRBV5-4 and TRBJ2-3 for the parts outside the CDR3, the full variable domain is ETGVTQSPTHLIKTRGQQVTLRCSSQSGHNTVSWYQQALGQGPQFIFQYYREEENGRGNFPPRFSGLQFPNYSSELNVNALELDDSALYLCASSLGRQVGDTQYFGPGTRLTVL.